These 22 T cell receptor beta chains originate from one sample sequenced in a study of Ad26.COV2.S vaccination and SARS-CoV-2 variants. Method: immunoSEQ multiplex PCR; TCRdb's copy keeps in-frame clones and lacks some. The data show a few hundred thousand clones, 70% to 90% seen once. Treatment specified: 15 to 20 received Ad26.COV2.S at low or high dose, single or two shots; 5 received placebo; per-sample allocation not given. Vaccine and placebo recipients were sampled on day 63 after the first injection. The sequencing used peripheral blood, collected in a trial of Ad26.COV2.S vaccine versus placebo. These receptors were obtained from a person between 18 and 65 years old who received the Ad26.COV2.S COVID-19 vaccine or a placebo.

This chain connects TRBV9 to TRBJ2-3; D possibly corresponds to TRBD1 (6 bases). V was shortened by 4 bases and J by 2 bases, with 14 bases between the two germline ends. The CDR3 is made up of 15 amino acids. Germline-derived CDR1 and CDR2 are SGDLS and YYNGEE. The CDR3 DNA sequence: TGTGCCAGCAGCTTAGGTGGGGGCGACACAGATACGCAGTATTTT. It yields the protein CASSLGGGDTDTQYF.

Details on this clone: Other nucleotide sequences from this sample produce the same CDR3. The rearrangement links TRBV28 to TRBJ2-7; D might be TRBD2 (6 bases). CDR1 and CDR2 from the germline V gene are MDHEN and SYDVKM. Deletions cut 3 bases from V and 4 bases from J, with 10 bases between. The CDR3 runs 13 residues. CDR3 in DNA: TGTGCCAGCAGTTTGGGGGGTTGGTACGAGCAGTACTTC. Amino acid sequence: CASSLGGWYEQYF.

The chain uses TRBV7-2 and TRBJ2-5; weak D call: TRBD2 (5 bases). Per germline, CDR1 SGHTA and CDR2 FQGNSA. The V end was cut by 0 bases, the J end by 5 bases, with 13 bases between. The CDR3 contains 15 residues. The DNA for the CDR3 is TGTGCCAGCAGCTTAGCTGGGGAGCGACCCGAGACCCAGTACTTC. As protein: CASSLAGERPETQYF.

The DNA for the CDR3 is TGTGCCAGCAGCACAACCGGGACAGAAGTATCTAATGAAAAACTGTTTTTT. This translates into CASSTTGTEVSNEKLFF. This chain uses TRBV28 with TRBJ1-4; TRBD1 matches at 7 bases. The ends lost 6 bases at V and 3 bases at J; junction bases unmatched: 13. The CDR3 loop spans 17 amino acids. Germline lookup yields CDR1 MDHEN and CDR2 SYDVKM. The entire variable domain, with the rest obtained from reference TRBV28 and TRBJ1-4, is as follows: DVKVTQSSRYLVKRTGEKVFLECVQDMDHENMFWYRQDPGLGLRLIYFSYDVKMKEKGDIPEGYSVSREKKERFSLILESASTNQTSMYLCASSTTGTEVSNEKLFFGSGTQLSVL.

The chain has TRBV21-1 and TRBJ2-4. TRBV21-1 is marked as a pseudogene. The CDR3 has 15 amino acids. CDR3 amino acids: CASTLGWESKNIQYF. The CDR3 region has the DNA TGTGCCAGCACCTTGGGATGGGAATCCAAAAACATTCAGTACTTC.

This chain connects TRBV19 to TRBJ2-7; D may be TRBD2 (5 bases). Trimming cost V 0 bases and J 2 bases, with 8 bases left between them. The V gene's germline CDR1 is LNHDA and CDR2 SQIVND (reference sequence). The CDR3 has 14 residues. The CDR3 nucleotides read TGTGCCAGTAGTATAGACGCGGGCCCCTACGAGCAGTACTTC. It translates to CASSIDAGPYEQYF.

As concerns this clone: One end of the junction is discordant with germline, which a read error may explain. The chain links TRBV7-7 to TRBJ2-7, with 11 bases that match TRBD1. This CDR3 is 14 amino acids long. Per the germline V gene, CDR1 is SSHAT and CDR2 is FNYEAQ (reference sequence). This CDR3 is CASSASGTGGEQYF. CDR3 DNA: TGTGCTAGCAGCGCCTCCGGGACAGGGGGTGAGCAGTACTTC.

This chain connects TRBV25-1 to TRBJ1-1; D is undetermined. The CDR3 has 14 amino acids. The V end was cut by 2 bases, the J end by 8 bases, with 15 bases between. Per germline, CDR1 MGHDK and CDR2 SYGVNS. In nucleotides, the CDR3 is TGTGCCAGCAGTGAAGGTCCCCGGGTGATGGAAGCTTTCTTT. Translation: CASSEGPRVMEAFF.

This clone appeared a single time. V and J are TRBV5-1 and TRBJ1-1, with D possibly TRBD1 on 6 matching bases. The CDR3 contains 15 residues. The germline V and J ends were trimmed by 4 bases and 5 bases, with 18 bases remaining between them. Germline V gives CDR1 SGHRS, CDR2 YFSETQ. The CDR3 DNA is TGCGCCAGCAGCCCAGTACAGGGCGAGGGGACTGAAGCTTTCTTT. Translation: CASSPVQGEGTEAFF.

This chain uses TRBV7-9 with TRBJ1-2; D call uncertain. Germline V gene sequence: CDR1 SEHNR, CDR2 FQNEAQ (reference sequence). V shed 5 bases and J shed 2 bases, with 21 bases lying between them. The CDR3 consists of 17 residues. In DNA form, the CDR3 reads TGTGCCAGCAGCCCCAGCGCCTCCTGGGGTCCGAACTATGGCTACACCTTC. It encodes CASSPSASWGPNYGYTF.

J is TRBJ2-2 and V is TRBV11-2, with D perhaps TRBD2 (5 bases). Between the trimmed V and J ends, which lost 4 bases and 3 bases, there was a span of 24 bases. The CDR3 is made up of 19 amino acids. CDR1 and CDR2 from the germline V gene are SGHAT and FQNNGV. The CDR3 sequence is CASSSTTRYGIIYTGELFF. Here the CDR3 DNA reads TGTGCCAGCAGCTCGACTACCCGGTACGGTATCATATACACCGGGGAGCTGTTTTTT. Based on the CDR3 plus reference TRBV11-2 and TRBJ2-2, the full variable domain is EAGVAQSPRYKIIEKRQSVAFWCNPISGHATLYWYQQILGQGPKLLIQFQNNGVVDDSQLPKDRFSAERLKGVDSTLKIQPAKLEDSAVYLCASSSTTRYGIIYTGELFFGEGSRLTVL.

The chain is built from TRBV5-5 and TRBJ2-3; tentatively, D is TRBD1 (8 bases). The germline V and J ends were trimmed by 4 bases and 1 base, with 19 bases remaining between them. This CDR3 contains 17 residues. The V gene's germline CDR1 is SGHKS and CDR2 YYEKEE (reference sequence). Here the CDR3 reads CASSRGVAGGGTDTQYF. Written as DNA, the CDR3 is TGTGCCAGCAGCCGGGGGGTGGCAGGGGGCGGCACAGATACGCAGTATTTT.

This clone has more than one count but fewer than ten. V is TRBV3-1 (or the pseudogene TRBV3-2) and J is TRBJ2-4; D is unresolved. The CDR3 length is 16 residues. Germline values: CDR1 LGHDT, CDR2 YNNKEL (reference sequence). V lost 2 bases and J lost 5, with 16 bases in between. CDR3 DNA sequence: TGTGCCAGCAGCCAAACTGGTAGGCTACGAGAAAACATTCAGTACTTC. The encoded protein is CASSQTGRLRENIQYF.

V and J are TRBV24-1 and TRBJ2-5; D may be TRBD1 or TRBD2 (5 bases each). This CDR3 spans 13 amino acids. Trimming removed 6 bases from V and 3 bases from J, with 10 bases in between. Germline CDR1 is KGHDR and CDR2 is SFDVKD. The CDR3 spells CATSLGTEETQYF. DNA for the CDR3: TGTGCCACCAGTTTGGGGACGGAAGAGACCCAGTACTTC.

The rearrangement joins TRBV15 to TRBJ2-5, with D perhaps TRBD2 (6 bases). Gene TRBJ2-7 matches the end of the DNA better, so the J call may be wrong. This CDR3 region has 14 residues. Germline V gene data show CDR1 as LNHNV and CDR2 as YYDKDF (reference sequence). As DNA, the CDR3 is TGTGCCACCAGCAGACGCGGGAACTCCTACGAGCAGTACTTC. It yields the protein CATSRRGNSYEQYF.

The chain combines TRBV6-5 with TRBJ1-1, with D maybe TRBD1 (5 bases). Germline V gene data show CDR1 as MNHEY and CDR2 as SVGAGI. This CDR3 comprises 15 residues. Trimming removed 6 bases at V and 5 bases at J, with 19 bases between. Here the CDR3 DNA reads TGTGCCAGCAGCCCCCGGGCCCGGAGGGGTACTGAAGCTTTCTTT. Protein product: CASSPRARRGTEAFF.

As to this clone: An end of the junction does not agree with germline; a read error may underlie this. The chain couples TRBV7-9 to TRBJ2-7; TRBD2 might be the D (5 bases). The CDR3 is made up of 14 amino acids. CDR1 is SEHNR, CDR2 FQNEAQ, per germline (reference sequence). CDR3 amino acids: CASSTPGIPYGQYF. In nucleotides, the CDR3 is TGTGCCAGCAGCACTCCCGGGATTCCCTACGGGCAGTACTTC.

J is TRBJ2-5 and V is TRBV7-3, with 7 bases identical to TRBD1. The J segment lost 4 bases and the V segment lost 3 bases, leaving 5 bases of the junction unmatched. The CDR3 consists of 14 residues. The V gene's germline CDR1 is SGHTA and CDR2 FQGTGA. The CDR3 DNA reads TGTGCCAGCAGCTTGGTGGCAGGGGGAGAGACCCAGTACTTC. Translation: CASSLVAGGETQYF.

J is TRBJ2-7 and V is TRBV6-5; 8 bases map to TRBD1. Germline V gives CDR1 MNHEY, CDR2 SVGAGI. This CDR3 is built from 13 residues. V shed 7 bases, J shed 2 bases, and the junction held 4 bases outside the gene matches. For the CDR3, the DNA is TGTGCCAGCAACCGGACAGGGCCCTACGAGCAGTACTTC. Translating gives CASNRTGPYEQYF.

V gene TRBV28 combines with J gene TRBJ1-4; 8 nucleotides match TRBD1. Trimming took 5 bases from V and 6 from J; bases not matched to a gene: 8. Germline CDR1 MDHEN, CDR2 SYDVKM. The CDR3 sequence is 15 residues long. Written as DNA, the CDR3 is TGTGCCAGCAGTCCCGGGGCAGGGGGCTATGAAAAACTGTTTTTT. It codes for CASSPGAGGYEKLFF.

V usage is TRBV19 and J usage is TRBJ2-3, with 7 nucleotides matching TRBD1. Per the germline V gene, CDR1 is LNHDA and CDR2 is SQIVND (reference sequence). The J segment lost 4 bases and the V segment lost 7 bases, leaving 14 bases of the junction unmatched. CDR3 length: 16 residues. The CDR3 DNA sequence: TGTGCCAGTACGGAACAGGGGACGAAGGAGGCAGATACGCAGTATTTT. It codes for CASTEQGTKEADTQYF.

This rearrangement joins TRBV28 to TRBJ2-7; 8 positions agree with TRBD1. The CDR3 sequence is 13 residues long. Germline-derived CDR1 and CDR2 are MDHEN and SYDVKM. V shed 6 bases and J 9 bases; nucleotides not matched to a gene: 10. CDR3 sequence: CASRQRKTGAQYF. DNA for the CDR3: TGTGCCAGCAGACAACGGAAGACAGGGGCGCAGTACTTC.